Below are 9 T cell receptor beta chains sequenced from a single sample in a study of preoperative IRX-2 immunotherapy in early breast cancer. This sample's treatment: preoperative locoregional IRX-2 cytokine immunotherapy. The assay was immunoSEQ multiplex PCR, and TCRdb's table has in-frame clones only and misses some. The data hold around 39,000 clones, with around 96% observed a single time. The specimen comprised tumor tissue, sampled after IRX-2 immunotherapy. The receptors were sampled from a human donor with breast cancer.

This chain connects TRBV11-2 to TRBJ2-2; D is perhaps TRBD1 (5 bases). Trimming took 5 bases from V and 5 from J, leaving 12 bases between them. Germline assignment: CDR1 SGHAT and CDR2 FQNNGV. The CDR3 is 14 amino acids. DNA for the CDR3: TGTGCCAGCAGCATCAGGGCGGCTACCGGGGAGCTGTTTTTT. Translation gives CASSIRAATGELFF. Full variable domain (missing parts from reference TRBV11-2 and TRBJ2-2): EAGVAQSPRYKIIEKRQSVAFWCNPISGHATLYWYQQILGQGPKLLIQFQNNGVVDDSQLPKDRFSAERLKGVDSTLKIQPAKLEDSAVYLCASSIRAATGELFFGEGSRLTVL.

The chain links TRBV28 to TRBJ1-5; possible D gene TRBD1, 5 bases. Germline lookup yields CDR1 MDHEN and CDR2 SYDVKM. Trimming pared 7 bases from V and 2 bases from J, leaving 9 bases between. The CDR3 loop spans 13 amino acids. The CDR3 region is CASTRDGNQPQHF. The CDR3 nucleotides read TGTGCCAGCACCCGGGACGGCAATCAGCCCCAGCATTTT. The full variable domain, rest sourced from reference TRBV28 and TRBJ1-5, is DVKVTQSSRYLVKRTGEKVFLECVQDMDHENMFWYRQDPGLGLRLIYFSYDVKMKEKGDIPEGYSVSREKKERFSLILESASTNQTSMYLCASTRDGNQPQHFGDGTRLSIL.

V usage is TRBV7-9 and J usage is TRBJ2-5; D unclear. V was trimmed by 2 bases and J by 1 base, leaving 17 bases between them. Per the germline V gene, CDR1 is SEHNR and CDR2 is FQNEAQ (reference sequence). The CDR3 loop spans 17 amino acids. The CDR3 is CASSLRFGAEPQETQYF. In DNA form, the CDR3 reads TGTGCCAGCAGCTTAAGGTTCGGCGCGGAGCCCCAAGAGACCCAGTACTTC. The whole variable domain, filled in from reference TRBV7-9 and TRBJ2-5, reads DTGVSQNPRHKITKRGQNVTFRCDPISEHNRLYWYRQTLGQGPEFLTYFQNEAQLEKSRLLSDRFSAERPKGSFSTLEIQRTEQGDSAMYLCASSLRFGAEPQETQYFGPGTRLLVL.

The chain employs TRBV5-1 and TRBJ2-1; possibly TRBD1 for D (6 bases). Trimming took off 1 base at V and 4 bases at J, with 9 bases between the two ends. CDR3 length equals 14 residues. The germline V gene encodes CDR1 SGHRS and CDR2 YFSETQ. The CDR3 region has the DNA TGCGCCAGCAGCTTGAAGGACAGTTACAATGAGCAGTTCTTC. It specifies CASSLKDSYNEQFF. Using reference TRBV5-1 and TRBJ2-1 for the parts outside the CDR3, the full variable domain is KAGVTQTPRYLIKTRGQQVTLSCSPISGHRSVSWYQQTPGQGLQFLFEYFSETQRNKGNFPGRFSGRQFSNSRSEMNVSTLELGDSALYLCASSLKDSYNEQFFGPGTRLTVL.

The chain links TRBV28 to TRBJ1-3; D might be TRBD1 (5 bases). The CDR3 sequence is 17 residues long. Per germline, CDR1 MDHEN and CDR2 SYDVKM. The ends were cut back, 2 bases at V and 0 bases at J, with 14 bases in the middle. This chain's CDR3 is CASSLMAGISSGNTIYF. Written as DNA, the CDR3 is TGTGCCAGCAGTTTAATGGCAGGGATCTCCTCTGGAAACACCATATATTTT.

The chain carries TRBV9 and TRBJ2-1; no clear D gene. V lost 4 bases to trimming and J lost 8 bases, with 13 bases between them. Per the germline V gene, CDR1 is SGDLS and CDR2 is YYNGEE. This CDR3 contains 13 residues. CDR3 coding DNA: TGTGCCAGCAGCCTTTCTAGTATCCATGAGCAGTTCTTC. It specifies CASSLSSIHEQFF.

The chain links TRBV10-1 to TRBJ2-7, with D tentatively TRBD1 (7 bases). Germline CDR1 and CDR2: WNHNN and SYGVQD (reference sequence). Trimming took 8 bases from V and 2 from J, leaving 19 bases between them. This CDR3 region has 15 residues. CDR3 loop: CASPRSGDSAYEQYF. DNA for the CDR3: TGCGCCAGCCCCCGATCGGGGGACAGTGCCTACGAGCAGTACTTC.

J is TRBJ2-3 and V is TRBV5-4; D unclear. V lost 3 bases and J lost 5, with 16 bases in between. The CDR3 spans 15 residues. Germline CDR1 reads SGHNT; CDR2 reads YYREEE (reference sequence). The CDR3 loop reads CASSYHDLGLDTQYF. Here the CDR3 DNA reads TGTGCCAGCAGCTACCACGATCTGGGCTTAGATACGCAGTATTTT.

This rearrangement joins TRBV7-9 to TRBJ2-2; 14 bases align to TRBD2. V was pared by 4 bases and J by 8 bases, with 6 bases of the junction left unmatched. The CDR3 is 16 amino acids. CDR1 is SEHNR, CDR2 FQNEAQ, per germline (reference sequence). The CDR3 sequence: CASSWGLAGEFGELFF. Here the CDR3 DNA reads TGTGCCAGCAGCTGGGGACTAGCGGGAGAGTTTGGGGAGCTGTTTTTT.